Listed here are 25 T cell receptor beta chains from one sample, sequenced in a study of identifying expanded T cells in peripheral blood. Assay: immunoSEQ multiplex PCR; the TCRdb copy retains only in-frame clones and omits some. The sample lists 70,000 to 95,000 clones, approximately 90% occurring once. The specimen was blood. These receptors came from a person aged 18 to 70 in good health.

The CDR3 reads CASSQDKSTPPGTQYF. The CDR3 DNA follows: TGTGCCAGCAGCCAAGATAAGTCCACCCCGCCGGGGACCCAGTACTTC. The V gene is TRBV4-2, the J gene TRBJ2-5; D is unclear. The CDR3 is made up of 16 amino acids. Trimming removed 0 bases at V and 7 bases at J, with 18 bases between. Germline assignment: CDR1 LGHNA and CDR2 YNFKEQ.

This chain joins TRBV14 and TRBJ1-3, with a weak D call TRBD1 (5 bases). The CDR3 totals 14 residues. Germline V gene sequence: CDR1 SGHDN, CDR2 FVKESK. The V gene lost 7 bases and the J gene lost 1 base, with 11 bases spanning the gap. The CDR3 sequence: CASTSGTSGNTIYF. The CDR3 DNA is TGTGCCAGCACCTCCGGGACGTCTGGAAACACCATATATTTT.

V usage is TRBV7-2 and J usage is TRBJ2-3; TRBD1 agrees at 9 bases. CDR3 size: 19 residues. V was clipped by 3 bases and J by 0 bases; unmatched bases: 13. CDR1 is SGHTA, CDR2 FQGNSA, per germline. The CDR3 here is CASSLTPMLGQGSTDTQYF. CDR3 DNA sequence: TGTGCCAGCAGCTTGACCCCGATGCTTGGACAGGGGAGCACAGATACGCAGTATTTT.

The CDR3 nucleotides are TGTGCCAGCAGCCCATACGACAGTGCTGAAGCTTTCTTT. Translating gives CASSPYDSAEAFF. The chain carries TRBV11-3 and TRBJ1-1; possibly TRBD1 for D (5 bases). The CDR3 has 13 amino acids. V lost 5 bases to trimming and J lost 6 bases, with 13 bases between them. Germline values: CDR1 SGHNT, CDR2 YENEEA.

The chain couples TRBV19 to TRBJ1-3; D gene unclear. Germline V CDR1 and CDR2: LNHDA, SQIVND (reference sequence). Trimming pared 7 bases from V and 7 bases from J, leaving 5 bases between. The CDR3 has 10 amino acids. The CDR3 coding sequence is TGTGCCAGTAAACGGAACACCATATATTTT. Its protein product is CASKRNTIYF.

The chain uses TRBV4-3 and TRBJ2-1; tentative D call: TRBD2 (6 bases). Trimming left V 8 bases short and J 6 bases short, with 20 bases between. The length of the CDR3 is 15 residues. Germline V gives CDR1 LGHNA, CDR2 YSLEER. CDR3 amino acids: CASGGLQAGLNEQFF. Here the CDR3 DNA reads TGCGCCAGCGGAGGGTTACAAGCTGGGCTCAATGAGCAGTTCTTC.

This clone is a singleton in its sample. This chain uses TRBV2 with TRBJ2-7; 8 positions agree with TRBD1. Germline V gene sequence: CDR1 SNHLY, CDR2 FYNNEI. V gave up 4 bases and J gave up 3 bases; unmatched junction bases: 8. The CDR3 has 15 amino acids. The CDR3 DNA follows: TGTGCCAGCAGTGTTCAGGGGGCCAAGGGCTACGAGCAGTACTTC. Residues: CASSVQGAKGYEQYF.

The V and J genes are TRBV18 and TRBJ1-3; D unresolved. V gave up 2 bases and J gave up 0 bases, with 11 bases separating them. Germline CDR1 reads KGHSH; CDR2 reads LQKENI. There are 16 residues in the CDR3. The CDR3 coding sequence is TGTGCCAGCTCACCAAACGGGGTTACCTCTGGAAACACCATATATTTT. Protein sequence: CASSPNGVTSGNTIYF. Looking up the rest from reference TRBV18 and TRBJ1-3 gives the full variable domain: NAGVMQNPRHLVRRRGQEARLRCSPMKGHSHVYWYRQLPEEGLKFMVYLQKENIIDESGMPKERFSAEFPKEGPSILRIQQVVRGDSAAYFCASSPNGVTSGNTIYFGEGSWLTVV.

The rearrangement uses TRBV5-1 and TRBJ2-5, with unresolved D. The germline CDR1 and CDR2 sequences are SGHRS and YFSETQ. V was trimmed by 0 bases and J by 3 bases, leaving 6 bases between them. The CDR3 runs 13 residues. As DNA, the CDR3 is TGCGCCAGCAGCTTGGCTACTAAAGAGACCCAGTACTTC. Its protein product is CASSLATKETQYF.

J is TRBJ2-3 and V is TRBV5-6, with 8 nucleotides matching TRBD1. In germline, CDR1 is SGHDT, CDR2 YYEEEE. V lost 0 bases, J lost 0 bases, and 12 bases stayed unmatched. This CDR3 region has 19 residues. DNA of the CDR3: TGTGCCAGCAGCTTGGCCCTTTCCTTCAGGGGGCAAAGCACAGATACGCAGTATTTT. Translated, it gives CASSLALSFRGQSTDTQYF.

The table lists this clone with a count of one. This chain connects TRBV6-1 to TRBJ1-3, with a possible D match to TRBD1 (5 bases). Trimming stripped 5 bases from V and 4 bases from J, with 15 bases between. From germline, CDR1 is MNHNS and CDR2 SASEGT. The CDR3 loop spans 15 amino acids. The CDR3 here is CASSSEGLGGNTIYF. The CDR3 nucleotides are TGTGCCAGCAGTTCTGAGGGGCTCGGGGGAAACACCATATATTTT.

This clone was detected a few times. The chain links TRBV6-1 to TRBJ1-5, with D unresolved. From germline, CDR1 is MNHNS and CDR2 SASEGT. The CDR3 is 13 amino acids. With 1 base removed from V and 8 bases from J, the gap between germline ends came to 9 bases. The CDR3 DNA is TGTGCCAGCAGTGAAGTTCAGGAGGAGCCCCAGCATTTT. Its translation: CASSEVQEEPQHF.

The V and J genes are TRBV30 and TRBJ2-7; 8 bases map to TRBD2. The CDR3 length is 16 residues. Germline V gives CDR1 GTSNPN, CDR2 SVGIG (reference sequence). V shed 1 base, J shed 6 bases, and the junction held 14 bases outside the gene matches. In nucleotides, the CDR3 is TGTGCCTGGAGTGCTGCCGGAAGCGGGAGATATATCGAGCAGTACTTC. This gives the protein CAWSAAGSGRYIEQYF.

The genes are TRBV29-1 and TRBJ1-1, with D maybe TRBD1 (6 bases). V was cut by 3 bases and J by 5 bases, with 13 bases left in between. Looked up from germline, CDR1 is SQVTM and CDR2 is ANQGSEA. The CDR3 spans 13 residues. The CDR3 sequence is CSVDRGAKTEAFF. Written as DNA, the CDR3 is TGCAGCGTTGACCGGGGGGCAAAGACTGAAGCTTTCTTT.

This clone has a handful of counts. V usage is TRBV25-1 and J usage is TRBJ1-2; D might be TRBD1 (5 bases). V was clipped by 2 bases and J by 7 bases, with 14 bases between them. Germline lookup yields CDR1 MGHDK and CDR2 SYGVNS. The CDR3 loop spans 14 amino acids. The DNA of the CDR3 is TGTGCCAGCAGTGAACGGGGCAGGGTGGTTGGCTACACCTTC. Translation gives CASSERGRVVGYTF.

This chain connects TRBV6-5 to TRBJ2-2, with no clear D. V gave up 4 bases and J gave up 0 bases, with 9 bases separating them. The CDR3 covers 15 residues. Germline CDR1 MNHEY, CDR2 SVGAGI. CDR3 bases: TGTGCCAGCAGTTTAGACACCGCGAACACCGGGGAGCTGTTTTTT. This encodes CASSLDTANTGELFF.

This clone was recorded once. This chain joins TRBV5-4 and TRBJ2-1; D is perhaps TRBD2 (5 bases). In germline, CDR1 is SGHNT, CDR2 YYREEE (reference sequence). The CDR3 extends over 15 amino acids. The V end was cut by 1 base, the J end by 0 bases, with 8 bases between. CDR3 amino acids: CASSLTRDSYNEQFF. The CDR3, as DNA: TGTGCCAGCAGCTTGACTAGGGACTCCTACAATGAGCAGTTCTTC.

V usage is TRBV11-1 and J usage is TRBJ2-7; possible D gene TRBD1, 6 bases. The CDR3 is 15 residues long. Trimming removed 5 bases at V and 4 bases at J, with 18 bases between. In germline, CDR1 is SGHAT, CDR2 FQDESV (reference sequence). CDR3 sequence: CASSPNRDVQYEQYF. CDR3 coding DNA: TGTGCCAGCAGCCCGAACAGGGACGTCCAATACGAGCAGTACTTC.

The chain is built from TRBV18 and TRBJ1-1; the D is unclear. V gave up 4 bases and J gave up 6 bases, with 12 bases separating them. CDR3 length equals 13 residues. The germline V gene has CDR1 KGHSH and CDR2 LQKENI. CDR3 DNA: TGTGCCAGCTCACGAACGGGCAGCTCTGAAGCTTTCTTT. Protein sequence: CASSRTGSSEAFF.

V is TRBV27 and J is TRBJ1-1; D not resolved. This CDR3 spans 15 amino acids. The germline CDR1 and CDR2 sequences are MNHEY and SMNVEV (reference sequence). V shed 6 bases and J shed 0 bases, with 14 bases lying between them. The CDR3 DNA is TGTGCCAGCAGGCGCGCCTCCAACATGAACACTGAAGCTTTCTTT. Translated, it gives CASRRASNMNTEAFF.

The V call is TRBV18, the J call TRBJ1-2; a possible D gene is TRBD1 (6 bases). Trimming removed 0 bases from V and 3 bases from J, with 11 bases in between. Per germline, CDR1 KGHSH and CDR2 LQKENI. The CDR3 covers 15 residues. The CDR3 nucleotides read TGTGCCAGCTCACCACCGGGGACAAACTACTATGGCTACACCTTC. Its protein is CASSPPGTNYYGYTF.

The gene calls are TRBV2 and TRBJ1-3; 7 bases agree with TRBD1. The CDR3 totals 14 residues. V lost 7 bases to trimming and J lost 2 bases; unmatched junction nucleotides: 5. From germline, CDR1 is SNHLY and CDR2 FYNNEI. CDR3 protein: CASTKGATGNTIYF. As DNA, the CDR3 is TGTGCCAGCACCAAGGGGGCTACTGGAAACACCATATATTTT.

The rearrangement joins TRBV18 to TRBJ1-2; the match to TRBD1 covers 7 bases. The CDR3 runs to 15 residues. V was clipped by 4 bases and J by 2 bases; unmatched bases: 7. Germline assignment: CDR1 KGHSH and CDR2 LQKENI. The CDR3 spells CASSLGQAPNYGYTF. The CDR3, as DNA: TGTGCCAGCTCACTTGGACAGGCCCCCAACTATGGCTACACCTTC.

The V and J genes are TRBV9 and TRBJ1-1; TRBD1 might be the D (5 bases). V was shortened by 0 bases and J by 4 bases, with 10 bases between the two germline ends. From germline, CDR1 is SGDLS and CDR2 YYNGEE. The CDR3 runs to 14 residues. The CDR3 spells CASSVVTGATEAFF. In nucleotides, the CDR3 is TGTGCCAGCAGCGTAGTGACTGGGGCCACTGAAGCTTTCTTT.

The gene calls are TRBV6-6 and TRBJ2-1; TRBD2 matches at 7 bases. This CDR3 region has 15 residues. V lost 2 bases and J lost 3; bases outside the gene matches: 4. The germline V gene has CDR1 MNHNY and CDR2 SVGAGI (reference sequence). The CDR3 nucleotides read TGTGCCAGCAGTTACAGCGGGGAGGGCTACAATGAGCAGTTCTTC. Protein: CASSYSGEGYNEQFF.